A single sample gave rise to the 29 T cell receptor beta chains below, sequenced in a study of post-analysis software for immune sequencing data. General study points: Higher frequency in patients than in controls was seen for roughly five TRBV segments, with TRBV5-6, TRBV5-1 and TRBV20-1 among them.

The antigens of these receptors remain unknown. Unique molecular identifiers were present in the TCR beta cDNA libraries. TCRdb called the PCR reads again in MiXCR, with one record for every CDR3 protein. The sample yields 650,000 to 850,000 distinct CDR3 sequences, around 46% seen once. Sequencing input: blood. All receptors come from a girl aged 10 to 17 with multiple sclerosis.

The chain couples TRBV5-5 to TRBJ2-3; no firm D call. Trimming took off 1 base at V and 8 bases at J, with 14 bases between the two ends. Germline CDR1 is SGHKS and CDR2 is YYEKEE (reference sequence). This CDR3 contains 14 residues. CDR3 DNA: TGTGCCAGCAGCTTGTCCCCCCGTGTGATTACGCAGTATTTT. Its translation is CASSLSPRVITQYF.

This chain connects TRBV28 to TRBJ2-1; perhaps D is TRBD1 or TRBD2 (5 bases each). This CDR3 contains 14 residues. CDR1 is MDHEN and CDR2 is SYDVKM in the germline V gene. With 7 bases removed from V and 10 bases from J, the gap between germline ends came to 20 bases. CDR3: CASTLVSRDLEQFF. The DNA for the CDR3 is TGTGCCAGCACCTTAGTTTCCCGGGACCTAGAGCAGTTCTTC.

The gene calls are TRBV6-2 or TRBV6-3 and TRBJ1-2; D gene ambiguous. V lost 1 base, J lost 4 bases, and 7 bases lay in between. The CDR3 has 13 amino acids. Looked up from germline, CDR1 is MNHEY and CDR2 is SVGEGT. CDR3 region: CASSYLESYGYTF. CDR3 sequence (DNA): TGTGCCAGCAGTTACTTGGAGAGCTATGGCTACACCTTC.

V gene TRBV27 combines with J gene TRBJ2-5; D could derive from TRBD1 or TRBD2 (5 bases each). The J call is doubtful: the DNA matches TRBJ2-7 better. The CDR3 runs to 15 residues. Germline CDR1 reads MNHEY; CDR2 reads SMNVEV (reference sequence). CDR3 residues: CASAARGTKSYEQYF. CDR3 in DNA: TGTGCCAGCGCAGCCCGAGGGACCAAATCCTACGAGCAGTACTTC.

This chain links TRBV20-1 with TRBJ2-5, with D perhaps matching TRBD1 (6 bases). The CDR3 runs 12 residues. The germline gives CDR1 DFQATT, CDR2 SNEGSKA (reference sequence). The V end lost 6 bases, the J end lost 5 bases, and 13 bases lay between the germline ends. The CDR3 region is CSAHRVGETQYF. CDR3 bases: TGCAGTGCACACAGGGTAGGGGAGACCCAGTACTTC.

This clonotype was detected a few times. The chain has TRBV7-9 and TRBJ2-4; 11 positions agree with TRBD2. Judging by the DNA end, TRBJ2-7 fits better; the J call may be wrong. CDR1 is SEHNR and CDR2 is FQNEAQ in the germline V gene (reference sequence). The CDR3 spans 17 residues. The CDR3 sequence is CASSSDLTSGIVYEQYF. The CDR3 bases are TGTGCCAGCAGCTCCGATCTGACTAGCGGGATTGTCTACGAGCAGTACTTC.

The chain joins TRBV11-1 to TRBJ2-5; D is unclear. V lost 5 bases to trimming and J lost 11 bases, with 21 bases between them. This CDR3 spans 14 amino acids. Germline V CDR1 and CDR2: SGHAT, FQDESV (reference sequence). CDR3: CASSPETRMDEQYF. The CDR3 coding sequence is TGTGCCAGCAGCCCCGAGACTCGTATGGATGAGCAGTACTTC.

The V gene is TRBV29-1, the J gene TRBJ2-1; no firm D call. Germline V gene lookup returns CDR1 SQVTM and CDR2 ANQGSEA. This CDR3 is built from 14 residues. Deletions cut 6 bases from V and 8 bases from J, with 20 bases between. The CDR3 reads CSVSRPPVLDEQFF. The CDR3 DNA reads TGCAGCGTATCCCGGCCACCTGTTTTAGATGAGCAGTTCTTC.

This clonotype was observed a few times. The chain has TRBV28 and TRBJ2-3, with 10 bases that match TRBD2. CDR3 length: 16 residues. V was pared by 6 bases and J by 5 bases, with 11 bases of the junction left unmatched. The germline CDR1 and CDR2 sequences are MDHEN and SYDVKM. The chain's CDR3 is CASSRIIAGGLDTQYF. In DNA, the CDR3 is TGTGCCAGCAGCAGAATCATAGCGGGAGGATTAGATACGCAGTATTTT.

This chain uses TRBV12-3 or TRBV12-4 with TRBJ2-5; D unresolved. The J call may be incorrect, as the DNA end agrees better with TRBJ2-7. The CDR3 runs to 14 residues. The CDR3: CASSLAGLIYEQYF. The CDR3, as DNA: TGTGCCAGCAGTTTAGCAGGGTTGATCTACGAGCAGTACTTC.

A few counts support this clonotype. V is TRBV28 and J is TRBJ2-7, with 7 bases that match TRBD1. Germline values: CDR1 MDHEN, CDR2 SYDVKM. CDR3 length: 11 residues. With 5 bases clipped from V and 9 bases from J, the junction kept 4 bases outside the gene matches. The CDR3 is CASSTNRGQYF. As DNA, the CDR3 is TGTGCCAGCAGTACAAACAGGGGGCAGTACTTC. The variable domain in full, with the rest retrieved from reference TRBV28 and TRBJ2-7, is DVKVTQSSRYLVKRTGEKVFLECVQDMDHENMFWYRQDPGLGLRLIYFSYDVKMKEKGDIPEGYSVSREKKERFSLILESASTNQTSMYLCASSTNRGQYFGPGTRLTVT.

The chain joins TRBV28 to TRBJ2-1; weak D call: TRBD2 (5 bases). Trimming removed 4 bases at V and 0 bases at J, with 13 bases between. This CDR3 is 16 amino acids long. The germline CDR1 and CDR2 sequences are MDHEN and SYDVKM. CDR3 bases: TGTGCCAGCAGTTCCACTGCCGGGGTCTCCTACAATGAGCAGTTCTTC. Translation gives CASSSTAGVSYNEQFF.

With respect to this clonotype: Likely a read error: the CDR3 ends without its conserved phenylalanine or tryptophan. V is TRBV12-3 or TRBV12-4 and J is TRBJ1-2; D is unresolved. The V end lost 5 bases, the J end lost 6 bases, and 13 bases lay between the germline ends. The CDR3 is 13 residues long. The CDR3 protein is CASSTGPGNGYTL. The CDR3 coding sequence is TGTGCCAGCAGTACGGGCCCGGGGAATGGCTACACCTTA.

The CDR3 region is CASSLSSGSLIEQYF. The CDR3 nucleotides read TGTGCCAGCAGCCTCTCTAGCGGGAGCTTGATCGAGCAGTACTTC. V is TRBV6-5 and J is TRBJ2-4; 10 bases align to TRBD2. The better agreement between TRBJ2-7 and the DNA end casts doubt on the J call. Germline V gene data show CDR1 as MNHEY and CDR2 as SVGAGI. This CDR3 is 15 amino acids long.

This chain connects TRBV5-1 to TRBJ1-1, with D maybe TRBD1 (5 bases). V lost 4 bases to trimming and J lost 1 base, with 11 bases between them. The germline V gene has CDR1 SGHRS and CDR2 YFSETQ. CDR3 length: 14 residues. This CDR3 is CASSASGGNTEAFF. CDR3 coding DNA: TGCGCCAGCAGCGCGTCCGGGGGGAACACTGAAGCTTTCTTT.

This chain uses TRBV29-1 with TRBJ2-4; D gene unclear. The DNA end favors TRBJ2-7, so the J call may be wrong. The length of the CDR3 is 11 residues. Germline-derived CDR1 and CDR2 are SQVTM and ANQGSEA. This chain's CDR3 is CSVENHYEQYF. The DNA for the CDR3 is TGCAGCGTTGAAAACCACTACGAGCAGTACTTC.

This clonotype was counted a few times. V usage is TRBV4-1 and J usage is TRBJ2-7, with D perhaps assigned TRBD1 or TRBD2 (5 bases each). The germline gives CDR1 MGHRA, CDR2 YSYEKL. The CDR3 spans 16 residues. V lost 4 bases and J lost 5, with 21 bases in between. The chain's CDR3 is CASSPVGTPIVDEQYF. In nucleotides, the CDR3 is TGCGCCAGCAGCCCCGTGGGGACCCCCATCGTAGACGAGCAGTACTTC.

This clonotype was seen a handful of times. The chain links TRBV15 to TRBJ1-2; D unclear. Germline lookup yields CDR1 LNHNV and CDR2 YYDKDF (reference sequence). The CDR3 has 13 residues. V lost 1 base and J lost 9, with 12 bases in between. As DNA, the CDR3 is TGTGCCACCAGCAGAGGGACCCGCGATAGCTACACCTTC. It is translated as CATSRGTRDSYTF.

This chain joins TRBV11-3 and TRBJ2-7; TRBD1 matches at 11 bases. The V segment lost 4 bases and the J segment 6 bases; nucleotides outside the gene matches: 2. The CDR3 is 13 amino acids. In germline, CDR1 is SGHNT, CDR2 YENEEA. The CDR3 region has the DNA TGTGCCAGCAGCTCGGACAGGGGGCGCGAGCAGTACTTC. Translating it yields CASSSDRGREQYF.

V usage is TRBV7-2 and J usage is TRBJ2-5; 8 bases align to TRBD2. From germline, CDR1 is SGHTA and CDR2 FQGNSA. J lost 11 bases, V lost 4 bases, and 9 bases had no gene match. The CDR3 runs to 13 residues. The CDR3 DNA reads TGTGCCAGCAGCTCCTCGGGAGGGAATGAGCAGTACTTC. It specifies CASSSSGGNEQYF.

V and J are TRBV5-1 and TRBJ1-2; maybe TRBD1 (6 bases). The CDR3 totals 14 residues. Germline lookup yields CDR1 SGHRS and CDR2 YFSETQ. Trimming cost V 1 base and J 4 bases, with 11 bases left between them. In DNA, the CDR3 is TGCGCCAGCAGCTTGACAGGGACAACCTATGGCTACACCTTC. Its translation is CASSLTGTTYGYTF. Variable domain in full (rest from reference TRBV5-1 and TRBJ1-2): KAGVTQTPRYLIKTRGQQVTLSCSPISGHRSVSWYQQTPGQGLQFLFEYFSETQRNKGNFPGRFSGRQFSNSRSEMNVSTLELGDSALYLCASSLTGTTYGYTFGSGTRLTVV.

The chain carries TRBV20-1 and TRBJ2-1; D possibly corresponds to TRBD2 (6 bases). Between the trimmed V and J ends, which lost 5 bases and 8 bases, there was a span of 13 bases. Germline lookup yields CDR1 DFQATT and CDR2 SNEGSKA (reference sequence). The CDR3 totals 12 residues. The CDR3 bases are TGCAGTGCTTCTAGGACTAACGATGAGCAGTTCTTC. Protein: CSASRTNDEQFF.

This clonotype was picked up one time. V and J are TRBV20-1 and TRBJ2-7; D is uncertain. The CDR3 is made up of 13 amino acids. Germline CDR1 reads DFQATT; CDR2 reads SNEGSKA (reference sequence). V was cut by 4 bases and J by 0 bases, with 10 bases left in between. The CDR3 DNA is TGCAGTGCTACCGGGTCAAACTCCTACGAGCAGTACTTC. It translates to CSATGSNSYEQYF.

The CDR3 loop reads CASSLGAGGFHEQYF. The CDR3 DNA sequence: TGTGCCAGCAGTTTAGGGGCGGGAGGCTTCCACGAGCAGTACTTC. The chain uses TRBV28 and TRBJ2-7, with 8 bases aligning to TRBD2. This CDR3 spans 15 amino acids. The V gene end was trimmed by 2 bases and the J gene end by 5 bases; junction bases not matched to a gene: 8. Germline loops: CDR1 MDHEN, CDR2 SYDVKM.

This clonotype has only a few counts. The J gene is TRBJ2-5, the V gene TRBV15; TRBD1 is a possible D gene (6 bases). CDR1 is LNHNV, CDR2 YYDKDF, per germline (reference sequence). V gave up 5 bases and J gave up 11 bases, with 12 bases separating them. The CDR3 runs 11 residues. CDR3 DNA sequence: TGTGCCACCAGCCGGCCAGGGGAGCAGTACTTC. Its protein product is CATSRPGEQYF.

This clonotype was recorded only once. This chain joins TRBV4-3 and TRBJ2-3; TRBD2 agrees at 10 bases. CDR1 and CDR2 (germline): LGHNA, YSLEER. The CDR3 has 15 residues. The V segment lost 4 bases and the J segment 1 base; nucleotides outside the gene matches: 2. CDR3 region: CASSRGTSGTDTQYF. CDR3 sequence (DNA): TGCGCCAGCAGCCGCGGGACTAGCGGCACAGATACGCAGTATTTT.

This clonotype was found a few times. CDR3 sequence (DNA): TGCGCCAGCAGCCAAGATCCAGGCCCGCCTAATTCACCCCTCCACTTT. As protein: CASSQDPGPPNSPLHF. The V call is TRBV4-1, the J call TRBJ1-6; D uncertain. The CDR3 has 16 amino acids. The ends were cut back, 0 bases at V and 6 bases at J, with 12 bases in the middle. In germline, CDR1 is MGHRA, CDR2 YSYEKL.

The rearrangement uses TRBV20-1 and TRBJ2-1; TRBD2 matches at 9 bases. The CDR3 runs to 14 residues. The junction had 7 bases not matched to a gene; V was cut back by 3 bases and J by 7 bases. Germline V CDR1 and CDR2: DFQATT, SNEGSKA (reference sequence). The CDR3 loop is CSASLGTSLNEQFF. The CDR3 nucleotides are TGCAGTGCTAGCCTAGGGACTAGCTTAAATGAGCAGTTCTTC.

This clonotype was detected a few times. The CDR3 here is CASRRTSGRIGEQYF. In DNA form, the CDR3 reads TGTGCCAGCAGGCGCACTAGCGGGAGAATTGGCGAGCAGTACTTC. This sequence joins TRBV28 and TRBJ2-4; 11 bases map to TRBD2. The end of the DNA aligns better with TRBJ2-7, so the J call may be wrong. The CDR3 is made up of 15 amino acids. Germline V CDR1 and CDR2: MDHEN, SYDVKM.